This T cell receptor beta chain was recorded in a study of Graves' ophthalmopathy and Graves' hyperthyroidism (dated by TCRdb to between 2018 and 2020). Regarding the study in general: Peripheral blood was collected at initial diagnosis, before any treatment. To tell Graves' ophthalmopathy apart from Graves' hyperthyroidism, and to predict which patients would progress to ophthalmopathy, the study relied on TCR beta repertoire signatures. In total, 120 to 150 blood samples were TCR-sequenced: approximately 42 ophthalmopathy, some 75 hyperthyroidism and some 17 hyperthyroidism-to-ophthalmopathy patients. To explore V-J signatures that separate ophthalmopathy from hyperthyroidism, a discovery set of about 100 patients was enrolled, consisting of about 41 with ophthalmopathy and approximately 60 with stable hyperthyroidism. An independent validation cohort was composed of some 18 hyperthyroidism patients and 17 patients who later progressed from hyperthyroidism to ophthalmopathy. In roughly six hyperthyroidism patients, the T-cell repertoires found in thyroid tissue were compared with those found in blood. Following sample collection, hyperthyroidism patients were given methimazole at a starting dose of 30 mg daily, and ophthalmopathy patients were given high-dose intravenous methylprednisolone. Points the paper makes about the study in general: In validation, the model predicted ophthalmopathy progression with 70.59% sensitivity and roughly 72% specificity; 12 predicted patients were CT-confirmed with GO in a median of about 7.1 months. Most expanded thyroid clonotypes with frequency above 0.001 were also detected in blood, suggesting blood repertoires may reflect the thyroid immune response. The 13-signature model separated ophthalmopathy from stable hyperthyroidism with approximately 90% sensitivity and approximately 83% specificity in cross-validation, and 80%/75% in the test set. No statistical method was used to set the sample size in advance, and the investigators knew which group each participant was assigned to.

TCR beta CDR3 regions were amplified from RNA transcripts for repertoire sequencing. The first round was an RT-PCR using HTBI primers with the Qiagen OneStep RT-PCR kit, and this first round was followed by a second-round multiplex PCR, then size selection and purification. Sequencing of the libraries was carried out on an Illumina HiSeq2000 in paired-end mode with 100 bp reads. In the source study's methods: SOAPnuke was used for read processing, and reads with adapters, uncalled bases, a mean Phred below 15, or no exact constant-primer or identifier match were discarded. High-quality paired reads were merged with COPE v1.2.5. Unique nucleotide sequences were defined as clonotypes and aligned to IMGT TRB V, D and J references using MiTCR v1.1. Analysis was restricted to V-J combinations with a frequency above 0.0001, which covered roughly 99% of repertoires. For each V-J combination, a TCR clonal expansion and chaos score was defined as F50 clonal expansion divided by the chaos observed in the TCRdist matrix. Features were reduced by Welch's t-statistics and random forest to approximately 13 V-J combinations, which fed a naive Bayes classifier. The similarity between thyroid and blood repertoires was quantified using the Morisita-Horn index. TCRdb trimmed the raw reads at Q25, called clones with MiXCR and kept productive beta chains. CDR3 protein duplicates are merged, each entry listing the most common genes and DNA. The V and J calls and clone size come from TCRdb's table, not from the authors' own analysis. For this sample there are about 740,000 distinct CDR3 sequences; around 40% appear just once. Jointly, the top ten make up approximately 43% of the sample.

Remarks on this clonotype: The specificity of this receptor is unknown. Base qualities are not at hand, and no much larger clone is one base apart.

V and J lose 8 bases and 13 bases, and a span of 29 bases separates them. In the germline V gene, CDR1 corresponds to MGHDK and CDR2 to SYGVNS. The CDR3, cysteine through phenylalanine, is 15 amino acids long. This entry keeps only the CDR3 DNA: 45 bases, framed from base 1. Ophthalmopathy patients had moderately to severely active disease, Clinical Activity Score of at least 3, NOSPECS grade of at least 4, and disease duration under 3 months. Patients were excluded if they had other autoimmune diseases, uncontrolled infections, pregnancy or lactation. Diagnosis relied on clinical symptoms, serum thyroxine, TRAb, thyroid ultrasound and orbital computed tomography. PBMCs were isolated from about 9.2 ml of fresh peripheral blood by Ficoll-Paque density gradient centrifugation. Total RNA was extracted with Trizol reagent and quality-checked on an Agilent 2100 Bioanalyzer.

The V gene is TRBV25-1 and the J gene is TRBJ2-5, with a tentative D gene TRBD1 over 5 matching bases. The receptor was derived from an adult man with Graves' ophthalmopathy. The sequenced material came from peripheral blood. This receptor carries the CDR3 CASSPSIDSSNSPYF. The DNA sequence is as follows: TGTGCCAGCTCACCGTCCATTGACAGTTCCAACTCGCCGTACTTC.